Below are 7 T cell receptor beta chains sequenced from a single sample in a study of blood T cell repertoires in COVID-19. The data were produced by immunoSEQ multiplex PCR, yet TCRdb's version contains in-frame clones alone and is incomplete. The table includes tens of thousands of clones, roughly 84% detected once. Input material: peripheral blood. These receptors were taken from a woman at least 80 years old with acute or convalescent COVID-19.

This chain joins TRBV30 and TRBJ1-5; a weak D match, TRBD1 (6 bases). This CDR3 has 16 amino acids. V shed 0 bases and J shed 0 bases, with 12 bases lying between them. CDR1 and CDR2 from the germline V gene are GTSNPN and SVGIG (reference sequence). In DNA form, the CDR3 reads TGTGCCTGGAGTGTACCGGCAGGGGATAGCAATCAGCCCCAGCATTTT. Translation gives CAWSVPAGDSNQPQHF.

The chain carries TRBV30 and TRBJ1-5; D is unclear. CDR3 length: 13 amino acids. Trimming took 0 bases from V and 6 from J, leaving 9 bases between them. Germline V gene data show CDR1 as GTSNPN and CDR2 as SVGIG (reference sequence). CDR3 nucleotide sequence: TGTGCCTGGAGTGTACTTAGGAGTCAGCCCCAGCATTTT. This codes for CAWSVLRSQPQHF.

The J gene is TRBJ2-7, the V gene TRBV6-5; 9 bases align to TRBD1. This CDR3 region has 12 residues. V lost 9 bases, J lost 2 bases, and 2 bases stayed unmatched. Germline V gives CDR1 MNHEY, CDR2 SVGAGI. The CDR3 DNA sequence: TGTGCCAGTTGGGACAGGGCCTACGAGCAGTACTTC. This sequence encodes CASWDRAYEQYF.

V and J are TRBV12-3 or TRBV12-4 and TRBJ2-7; D is undetermined. The length of the CDR3 is 13 residues. The V gene lost 5 bases and the J gene lost 0 bases, with 8 bases spanning the gap. CDR3 DNA sequence: TGTGCCAGCAGTGTCTCTCGCTCCTACGAGCAGTACTTC. Its translation: CASSVSRSYEQYF.

The V and J genes are TRBV4-2 and TRBJ2-4; TRBD1 aligns across 8 bases. CDR1 is LGHNA and CDR2 is YNFKEQ in the germline V gene. J lost 4 bases, V lost 5 bases, and 7 bases had no gene match. The CDR3 is made up of 15 amino acids. CDR3 DNA sequence: TGTGCCAGCAGCGGGTTGGGGGACAGGAAAAACATTCAGTACTTC. Encoded protein: CASSGLGDRKNIQYF.

The chain couples TRBV6-5 to TRBJ1-1; possibly TRBD1 for D (5 bases). The length of the CDR3 is 15 residues. V was trimmed by 7 bases and J by 0 bases, leaving 15 bases between them. Germline V gene data show CDR1 as MNHEY and CDR2 as SVGAGI. CDR3 coding DNA: TGTGCCAGCAACGATATGGACAAGCTGAACACTGAAGCTTTCTTT. Protein sequence: CASNDMDKLNTEAFF.

J is TRBJ2-1 and V is TRBV6-5; the D is unclear. V gave up 5 bases and J gave up 0 bases, with 11 bases separating them. Looked up from germline, CDR1 is MNHEY and CDR2 is SVGAGI. This CDR3 is 15 amino acids long. This chain's CDR3 is CASSMTARSYNEQFF. The CDR3 region has the DNA TGTGCCAGCAGTATGACTGCCCGCTCCTACAATGAGCAGTTCTTC.